Below are 4 T cell receptor beta chains sequenced from a single sample in a study of human T cells and chemical hapten exposure. Each CDR3 protein is one row after TCRdb ran MiXCR on the RACE reads. The sample carries under 450,000 distinct CDR3 sequences, roughly 4.8% recorded once. The time point: patch test 1, 2 weeks after DPC sensitization. Treatment defined: therapeutic diphenylcyclopropenone sensitization with weekly scalp DPC. Sample: whole blood, taken in connection with sensitization to the hapten diphenylcyclopropenone (DPC). These receptors were obtained from a woman aged 45-60 years with alopecia areata. Some clones in this sample may be carry-over from other donors' samples.

The chain is built from TRBV7-8 and TRBJ1-1; the D is unclear. The germline gives CDR1 SGHVS, CDR2 FQNEAQ. The CDR3 loop spans 14 amino acids. The germline V and J ends were trimmed by 2 bases and 7 bases, with 14 bases remaining between them. The CDR3 coding sequence is TGTGCCAGCAGCTTATACGGGCAAAAGAGTGAAGCTTTCTTT. Protein product: CASSLYGQKSEAFF.

The V gene is TRBV7-2, the J gene TRBJ2-4; 8 nucleotides match TRBD2. Per the germline V gene, CDR1 is SGHTA and CDR2 is FQGNSA. V dropped 1 base and J dropped 6; count of bases not matched to a gene: 2. The CDR3 consists of 14 residues. DNA for the CDR3: TGTGCCAGCAGCTTAGTGGCGGGAGGAAACATTCAGTACTTC. This translates into CASSLVAGGNIQYF.

This clonotype has only a few counts. The chain carries TRBV4-1 and TRBJ1-1, with a possible D match to TRBD1 (5 bases). This CDR3 comprises 15 residues. Germline V gene lookup returns CDR1 MGHRA and CDR2 YSYEKL. Trimming took off 4 bases at V and 3 bases at J, with 15 bases between the two ends. CDR3 region: CASSPPLGEDTEAFF. The CDR3 DNA follows: TGCGCCAGCAGCCCCCCGTTAGGGGAGGACACTGAAGCTTTCTTT.

In its sample, this clonotype was seen many times. The J gene is TRBJ2-1, the V gene TRBV10-3; D is possibly TRBD2 (5 bases). V lost 3 bases and J 6 bases, leaving 9 bases between the germline ends. The V gene's germline CDR1 is ENHRY and CDR2 SYGVKD. The CDR3 covers 13 residues. CDR3 sequence reads: CAISERDANEQFF. The CDR3, as DNA: TGTGCCATCAGTGAACGGGATGCCAATGAGCAGTTCTTC.